This T cell receptor (beta chain) is from a study of PD-1 blockade in classical Hodgkin lymphoma. Measured with immunoSEQ multiplex PCR; TCRdb has only the in-frame clones, and not every one. The data contain about 30,000 clones, 80% to 90% of them seen just once; the ten biggest clones take up 6.5% to 7.5%. Study-wide findings and caveats: CD4+ TCR diversity rose significantly by C4D1, and CD8+ TCR diversity did not. The baseline diversity of complete responders showed similarity to that of newly diagnosed patients. Newly diagnosed patients were said to have less baseline TCR diversity than healthy donors did.

Regarding this clone: Its antigen is currently unknown.

Autologous stem cell transplantation was followed by relapse in every patient, and brentuximab vedotin exposure varied. Magnetic negative selection was used to purify CD8+ T cells from thawed PBMCs. The TCR comes from a human donor with classical Hodgkin lymphoma. Sequenced here: CD8+ T cells from blood, sampled at baseline.

The CDR3 reads CASSKDNRVFDIQYF. The CDR3 DNA sequence: TGTGCCAGCAGCAAGGACAATCGAGTTTTTGACATTCAGTACTTC. This chain connects TRBV9 to TRBJ2-4, with D possibly matching TRBD1 (5 bases). There are 15 residues in the CDR3. V was clipped by 4 bases and J by 8 bases, with 19 bases between them. CDR1 is SGDLS, CDR2 YYNGEE, per germline.